The 20 T cell receptor beta chains below all came from one sample that was sequenced in a study of cytomegalovirus exposure and HLA in healthy donors. The PCR made use of 60 Vbeta and 13 Jbeta primers. Sequencing was performed with immunoSEQ multiplex PCR; in TCRdb, only in-frame clones are kept and a portion is missing. The data show roughly 100,000 clones, with about four fifths seen just once and about 6.1% held by the top ten. The sequenced material came from PBMCs. These receptors were taken from a woman aged 50 to 65 in good health and CMV-seropositive.

This chain connects TRBV5-1 to TRBJ1-5, with TRBD1 matching 7 bases. Germline CDR1 SGHRS, CDR2 YFSETQ. V trimming: 4 bases; J trimming: 0 bases; junction bases outside the gene matches: 16. The length of the CDR3 is 19 residues. The CDR3 spells CASSPNPGTAGNSNQPQHF. The CDR3 DNA follows: TGCGCCAGCAGCCCGAATCCCGGGACAGCTGGGAATAGCAATCAGCCCCAGCATTTT.

J is TRBJ1-6 and V is TRBV6-1; unclear D gene. The germline V gene encodes CDR1 MNHNS and CDR2 SASEGT. CDR3 length equals 15 residues. V was cut by 7 bases and J by 0 bases, with 10 bases left in between. This CDR3 reads CASKVAGSYNSPLHF. The DNA for the CDR3 is TGTGCCAGCAAGGTCGCGGGCTCCTATAATTCACCCCTCCACTTT.

The CDR3 protein is CASSYRVNYGYTF. The CDR3 DNA sequence: TGTGCCAGCAGTTACAGGGTAAACTATGGCTACACCTTC. This chain joins TRBV6-4 and TRBJ1-2; maybe TRBD1 (6 bases). V shed 5 bases and J shed 2 bases, with 9 bases lying between them. Germline lookup yields CDR1 MRHNA and CDR2 SNTAGT. The CDR3 has 13 residues.

The chain employs TRBV4-1 and TRBJ2-7; possibly TRBD1 for D (6 bases). The V and J ends lost 5 bases and 4 bases respectively, with 12 bases between them. Germline values: CDR1 MGHRA, CDR2 YSYEKL. The CDR3 extends over 13 amino acids. Written as DNA, the CDR3 is TGCGCCAGCAGCTACGACAGGAGTTACGAGCAGTACTTC. Residues: CASSYDRSYEQYF.

The chain has TRBV4-1 and TRBJ1-2, with D unclear. Germline V lookup: CDR1 MGHRA, CDR2 YSYEKL. Trimming shortened V by 1 base and J by 2 bases, and 11 bases separated the two germline ends. This CDR3 is built from 15 residues. CDR3 in amino acids: CASSQVPGSNYGYTF. The DNA for the CDR3 is TGCGCCAGCAGCCAAGTTCCAGGATCAAACTATGGCTACACCTTC.

This clone was found once. The gene calls are TRBV25-1 and TRBJ2-5; 7 bases line up with TRBD1. Germline trimming cut 4 bases from V and 5 bases from J; bases unmatched to any gene: 7. CDR1 and CDR2 (germline): MGHDK, SYGVNS. CDR3 length: 14 residues. The CDR3 nucleotides read TGTGCCAGCAGTGGGTCGACAGGGTACGAGACCCAGTACTTC. Its translation is CASSGSTGYETQYF.

The chain joins TRBV4-1 to TRBJ2-3; 11 bases map to TRBD2. Losses at the gene ends were 0 bases for V and 6 bases for J; bases not matched to a gene: 5. This CDR3 is 16 amino acids long. Per the germline V gene, CDR1 is MGHRA and CDR2 is YSYEKL. The CDR3 here is CASSQDLAGGYDTQYF. In DNA, the CDR3 is TGCGCCAGCAGCCAAGATTTAGCGGGGGGGTATGATACGCAGTATTTT.

J is TRBJ2-5 and V is TRBV4-3; 12 bases are a match to TRBD2. CDR1 and CDR2 (germline): LGHNA, YSLEER. The length of the CDR3 is 16 residues. J gave up 5 bases and V 1 base, and 5 bases lay outside the gene matches. CDR3 coding DNA: TGCGCCAGCAGCCAAGGAGGACTAGCGGGGTTTGAGACCCAGTACTTC. This translates into CASSQGGLAGFETQYF.

This chain uses TRBV9 with TRBJ2-7; D might be TRBD2 (5 bases). Trimming left V 6 bases short and J 4 bases short, with 17 bases between. Germline V lookup: CDR1 SGDLS, CDR2 YYNGEE. This CDR3 is 14 amino acids long. The CDR3 region is CASTRGPPRYEQYF. CDR3 nucleotide sequence: TGTGCCAGCACTCGGGGTCCTCCTCGGTACGAGCAGTACTTC.

This clone was seen a few times. The rearrangement joins TRBV5-1 to TRBJ2-2, with TRBD1 as a possible D gene (6 bases). CDR1 is SGHRS, CDR2 YFSETQ, per germline. The V end lost 9 bases, the J end lost 5 bases, and 11 bases lay between the germline ends. CDR3 length: 12 amino acids. CDR3 amino acids: CAITGWTGELFF. The CDR3 coding sequence is TGCGCCATCACAGGGTGGACCGGGGAGCTGTTTTTT.

The V gene is TRBV6-6, the J gene TRBJ2-1; D remains unclear. CDR3 length: 13 amino acids. Germline CDR1 MNHNY, CDR2 SVGAGI (reference sequence). Deletions cut 2 bases from V and 8 bases from J, with 10 bases between. CDR3 amino acids: CASSYGWSDEQFF. The CDR3 bases are TGTGCCAGCAGTTACGGCTGGAGCGATGAGCAGTTCTTC.

This chain connects TRBV5-8 to TRBJ2-2, with D tentatively TRBD1 (5 bases). The CDR3 runs 16 residues. V lost 4 bases to trimming and J lost 1 base, with 14 bases between them. Germline assignment: CDR1 SGHTS and CDR2 YDEGEE. The CDR3 spells CASSRGQFLNTGELFF. Here the CDR3 DNA reads TGTGCCAGCAGCCGAGGACAATTTTTGAACACCGGGGAGCTGTTTTTT.

The chain links TRBV7-3 to TRBJ2-1; 14 bases fit TRBD2. This CDR3 has 16 residues. V was pared by 3 bases and J by 7 bases, with 5 bases of the junction left unmatched. The germline gives CDR1 SGHTA, CDR2 FQGTGA. CDR3 DNA sequence: TGTGCCAGCAGCTTGACTAGCGGGGGGGCCATGAATGAGCAGTTCTTC. It specifies CASSLTSGGAMNEQFF.

V is TRBV6-1 and J is TRBJ2-7, with D unresolved. Trimming removed 1 base at V and 2 bases at J, with 6 bases between. There are 13 residues in the CDR3. The germline gives CDR1 MNHNS, CDR2 SASEGT. The CDR3 here is CASSEGPAYEQYF. Written as DNA, the CDR3 is TGTGCCAGCAGTGAAGGGCCAGCCTACGAGCAGTACTTC.

The genes are TRBV25-1 and TRBJ2-2; perhaps TRBD2 as D (5 bases). V lost 8 bases and J 1 base, leaving 20 bases between the germline ends. CDR3 length: 17 amino acids. Germline assignment: CDR1 MGHDK and CDR2 SYGVNS. The CDR3 nucleotides read TGTGCCAGCGAAACCACCGACCGGGATTTGAACACCGGGGAGCTGTTTTTT. It is translated as CASETTDRDLNTGELFF.

CDR3 amino acids: CASSPKRGVATETQYF. The CDR3 nucleotides are TGTGCCAGCTCACCCAAACGGGGGGTAGCCACGGAGACCCAGTACTTC. The chain combines TRBV18 with TRBJ2-5, with 7 nucleotides matching TRBD2. This CDR3 region has 16 residues. Germline V lookup: CDR1 KGHSH, CDR2 LQKENI. With 3 bases clipped from V and 5 bases from J, the junction kept 12 bases outside the gene matches.

This clone rates as medium-sized. This chain connects TRBV7-3 to TRBJ2-2; TRBD2 aligns across 14 bases. The germline CDR1 and CDR2 sequences are SGHTA and FQGTGA. After removal of 7 bases from V and 4 bases from J, the junction contained 8 bases not matched to a gene. CDR3 size: 17 residues. CDR3 sequence (DNA): TGTGCCAGCACACGACTAGCGGGGGGGCCGGGCACCGGGGAGCTGTTTTTT. It is translated as CASTRLAGGPGTGELFF.

This clone was observed a single time. V is TRBV2 and J is TRBJ2-5; 9 bases map to TRBD2. CDR3 length equals 14 residues. Unmatched junction bases numbered 2, after V lost 5 bases and J lost 1 base. Germline values: CDR1 SNHLY, CDR2 FYNNEI. The CDR3 coding sequence is TGTGCCAGCAGTTCGACTAGCGGCCAAGAGACCCAGTACTTC. Amino acid sequence: CASSSTSGQETQYF.

CDR3 region: CAWSVTSGGGYTQYF. Here the CDR3 DNA reads TGTGCCTGGAGTGTAACTAGCGGGGGAGGGTATACGCAGTATTTT. The chain uses TRBV30 and TRBJ2-3, with 11 bases fitting TRBD2. Germline lookup yields CDR1 GTSNPN and CDR2 SVGIG (reference sequence). The CDR3 loop spans 15 amino acids. The junction had 6 bases not matched to a gene; V was cut back by 0 bases and J by 7 bases.

The chain is built from TRBV11-3 and TRBJ2-1, with D hard to call. Deletions cut 1 base from V and 0 bases from J, with 4 bases between. The CDR3 spans 14 residues. The germline V gene encodes CDR1 SGHNT and CDR2 YENEEA. CDR3 nucleotides: TGTGCCAGCAGCTTAGCCAGCTCCTACAATGAGCAGTTCTTC. This sequence encodes CASSLASSYNEQFF.